The rows below give T cell receptor beta chains drawn from one sample of a study of T cells in Graves' hyperthyroidism and ophthalmopathy. TCRdb itself ran the multiplex PCR reads through MiXCR, one entry per CDR3 protein. The data contain 300,000 or so distinct CDR3 sequences, approximately 17% of them singletons. The sample was blood. The receptors were sampled from a woman aged 55-69 years with Graves' ophthalmopathy. Each CDR3 is given with its conserved first and last residue. The D gene is left open where the match is weak. Where a row states a size, it is once, few, many or the class of an expanded clone; other rows omit it.

len: 14; abundance: NA; d_gene: NA; v_gene: TRBV29-1; j_gene: TRBJ2-5; CDR3aa: CSLMVGGTQETQYF; CDR3nt: TGCAGCTTGATGGTGGGTGGGACCCAAGAGACCCAGTACTTC
len: 15; abundance: many; d_gene: TRBD1; v_gene: TRBV20-1; j_gene: TRBJ2-7; CDR3aa: CSARVPGQGVYEQYF; CDR3nt: TGCAGTGCTAGGGTTCCGGGACAGGGAGTCTACGAGCAGTACTTC
len: 12; abundance: few; d_gene: NA; v_gene: TRBV20-1; j_gene: TRBJ1-1; CDR3aa: CSGGTANTEAFF; CDR3nt: TGCAGTGGTGGGACCGCGAACACTGAAGCTTTCTTT
len: 16; abundance: many; d_gene: TRBD1; v_gene: TRBV10-3; j_gene: TRBJ2-1; CDR3aa: CAISEWRQGTDNEQFF; CDR3nt: TGTGCCATCAGTGAGTGGAGACAGGGGACGGACAATGAGCAGTTCTTC
len: 14; abundance: many; d_gene: TRBD2; v_gene: TRBV20-1; j_gene: TRBJ2-3; CDR3aa: CSARDALAGDTQYF; CDR3nt: TGCAGTGCTAGAGATGCGCTAGCGGGAGATACGCAGTATTTT
len: 16; abundance: NA; d_gene: NA; v_gene: TRBV5-6; j_gene: TRBJ2-2; CDR3aa: CASSLEPRGNAGELFF; CDR3nt: TGTGCCAGCAGCTTGGAGCCCCGGGGGAATGCCGGGGAGCTGTTTTTT
len: 17; abundance: few; d_gene: NA; v_gene: TRBV9; j_gene: TRBJ2-3; CDR3aa: CASSVGRTLSSTDTQYF; CDR3nt: TGTGCCAGCAGCGTAGGTCGGACTCTTAGTAGCACAGATACGCAGTATTTT
len: 15; abundance: few; d_gene: TRBD1; v_gene: TRBV5-1; j_gene: TRBJ2-7; CDR3aa: CASSFRDRGKSEQYF; CDR3nt: TGCGCCAGCAGCTTCCGGGACAGGGGTAAAAGCGAGCAGTACTTC
len: 13; abundance: many; d_gene: NA; v_gene: TRBV20-1; j_gene: TRBJ2-7; CDR3aa: CSAASDSTYEQYF; CDR3nt: TGCAGTGCCGCCTCTGACAGCACCTACGAGCAGTACTTC
len: 17; abundance: NA; d_gene: NA; v_gene: TRBV7-2; j_gene: TRBJ2-5; CDR3aa: CASSLGGRGGAQETQYF; CDR3nt: TGTGCCAGCAGCTTAGGTGGCAGGGGGGGAGCCCAAGAGACCCAGTACTTC
len: 12; abundance: many; d_gene: NA; v_gene: TRBV20-1; j_gene: TRBJ1-3; CDR3aa: CSAGTSGNTIYF; CDR3nt: TGCAGTGCGGGGACATCTGGAAACACCATATATTTT
len: 12; abundance: NA; d_gene: NA; v_gene: TRBV10-1; j_gene: TRBJ2-6; CDR3aa: CASSDGNNVLTF; CDR3nt: TGCGCCAGCAGTGATGGCAACAACGTCCTGACTTTC
len: 16; abundance: many; d_gene: NA; v_gene: TRBV3-1; j_gene: TRBJ2-3; CDR3aa: CASSPDQPKATDTQYF; CDR3nt: TGTGCCAGCAGCCCCGATCAGCCGAAGGCCACAGATACGCAGTATTTT
len: 15; abundance: many; d_gene: TRBD1; v_gene: TRBV10-3; j_gene: TRBJ1-2; CDR3aa: CAISEPRQGRTGYTF; CDR3nt: TGTGCCATCAGTGAGCCACGACAGGGGCGAACAGGCTACACCTTC
len: 15; abundance: many; d_gene: NA; v_gene: TRBV18; j_gene: TRBJ2-3; CDR3aa: CASSPSPGPSGTQYF; CDR3nt: TGTGCCAGCTCACCCTCCCCGGGACCCTCGGGTACGCAGTATTTT
len: 15; abundance: few; d_gene: NA; v_gene: TRBV6-1; j_gene: TRBJ1-3; CDR3aa: CASSNHGDSGNTIYF; CDR3nt: TGTGCCAGCAGTAACCACGGAGACTCTGGAAACACCATATATTTT
len: 15; abundance: few; d_gene: NA; v_gene: TRBV7-2; j_gene: TRBJ1-4; CDR3aa: CASSLTSGLNEKLFF; CDR3nt: TGTGCCAGCAGCTTAACTTCAGGCTTAAATGAAAAACTGTTTTTT